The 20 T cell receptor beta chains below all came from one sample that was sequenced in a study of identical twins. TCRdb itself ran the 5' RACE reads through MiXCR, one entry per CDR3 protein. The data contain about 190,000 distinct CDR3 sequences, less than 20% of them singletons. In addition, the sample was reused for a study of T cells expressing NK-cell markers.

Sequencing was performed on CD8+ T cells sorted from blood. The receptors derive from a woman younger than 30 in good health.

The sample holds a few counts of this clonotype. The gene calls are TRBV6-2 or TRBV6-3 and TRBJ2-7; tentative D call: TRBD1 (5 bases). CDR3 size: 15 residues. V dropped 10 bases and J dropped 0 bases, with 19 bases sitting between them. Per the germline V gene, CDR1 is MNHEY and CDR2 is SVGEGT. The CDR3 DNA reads TGTGCCACCCGGCCAGTCTGGCAGGGCTCCTACGAGCAGTACTTC. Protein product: CATRPVWQGSYEQYF.

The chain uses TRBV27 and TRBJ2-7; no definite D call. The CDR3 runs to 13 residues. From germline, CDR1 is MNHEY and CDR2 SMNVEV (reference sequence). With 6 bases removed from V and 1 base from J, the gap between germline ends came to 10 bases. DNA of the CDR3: TGTGCCAGCAGCATCAGTGGGTCCTACGAGCAGTACTTC. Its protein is CASSISGSYEQYF.

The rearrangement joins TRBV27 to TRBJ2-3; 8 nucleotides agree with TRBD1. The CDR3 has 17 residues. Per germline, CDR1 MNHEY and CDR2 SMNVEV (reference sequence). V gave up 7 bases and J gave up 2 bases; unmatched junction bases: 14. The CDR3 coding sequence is TGTGCCAGCACCAACCCGCCGGGACAGGCCCCCACAGATACGCAGTATTTT. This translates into CASTNPPGQAPTDTQYF.

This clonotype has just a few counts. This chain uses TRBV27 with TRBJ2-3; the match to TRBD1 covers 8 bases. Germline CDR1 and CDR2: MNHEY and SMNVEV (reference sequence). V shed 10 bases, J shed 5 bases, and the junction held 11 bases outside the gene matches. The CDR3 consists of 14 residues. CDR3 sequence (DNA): TGTGCCACAACCTTGACAGGGGTCGGAGATACGCAGTATTTT. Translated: CATTLTGVGDTQYF.

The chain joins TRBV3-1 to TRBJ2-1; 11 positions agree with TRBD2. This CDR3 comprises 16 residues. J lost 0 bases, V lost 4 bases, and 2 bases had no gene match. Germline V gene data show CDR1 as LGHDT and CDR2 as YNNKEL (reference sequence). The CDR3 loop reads CASSLAGGPSYNEQFF. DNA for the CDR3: TGTGCCAGCAGCCTAGCGGGGGGGCCCTCCTACAATGAGCAGTTCTTC.

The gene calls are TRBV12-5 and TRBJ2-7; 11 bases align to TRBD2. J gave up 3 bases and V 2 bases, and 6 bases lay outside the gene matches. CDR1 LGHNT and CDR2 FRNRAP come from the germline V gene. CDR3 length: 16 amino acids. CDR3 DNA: TGTGCTAGTGGTTTGCCTAGCGGGGGGACTTTCTACGAGCAGTACTTC. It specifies CASGLPSGGTFYEQYF.

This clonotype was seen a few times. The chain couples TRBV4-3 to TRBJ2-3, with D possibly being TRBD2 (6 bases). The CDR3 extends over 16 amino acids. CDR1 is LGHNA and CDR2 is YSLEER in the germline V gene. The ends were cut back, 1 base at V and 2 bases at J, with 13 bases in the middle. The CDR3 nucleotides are TGCGCCAGCAGCCAAGCGAATAGCGGATCCACAGATACGCAGTATTTT. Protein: CASSQANSGSTDTQYF.

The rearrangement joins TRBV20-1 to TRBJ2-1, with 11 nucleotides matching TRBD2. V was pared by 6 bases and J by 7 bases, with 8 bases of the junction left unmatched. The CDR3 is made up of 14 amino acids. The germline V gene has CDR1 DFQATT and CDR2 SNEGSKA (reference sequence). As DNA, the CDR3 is TGCAGTGCCACCGGGACTAGCGGAGGAAATGAGCAGTTCTTC. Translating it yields CSATGTSGGNEQFF.

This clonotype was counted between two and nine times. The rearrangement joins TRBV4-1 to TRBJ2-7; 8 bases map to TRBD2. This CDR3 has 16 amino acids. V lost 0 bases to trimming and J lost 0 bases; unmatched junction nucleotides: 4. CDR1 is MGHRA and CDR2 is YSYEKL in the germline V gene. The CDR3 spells CASSQEAGAVSYEQYF. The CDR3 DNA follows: TGCGCCAGCAGCCAAGAAGCGGGGGCTGTCTCCTACGAGCAGTACTTC.

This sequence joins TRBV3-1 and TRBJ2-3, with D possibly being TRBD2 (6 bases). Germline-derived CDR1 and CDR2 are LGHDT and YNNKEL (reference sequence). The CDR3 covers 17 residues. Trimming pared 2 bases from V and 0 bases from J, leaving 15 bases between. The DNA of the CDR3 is TGTGCCAGCAGCCAACATATTGGACTACCCAGCACAGATACGCAGTATTTT. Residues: CASSQHIGLPSTDTQYF.

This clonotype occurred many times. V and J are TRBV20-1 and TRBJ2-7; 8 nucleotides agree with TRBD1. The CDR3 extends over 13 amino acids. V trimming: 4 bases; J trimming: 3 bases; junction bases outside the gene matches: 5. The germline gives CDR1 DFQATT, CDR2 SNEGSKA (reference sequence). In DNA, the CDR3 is TGCAGTGCTAAAACAGGGGGAAACTACGAGCAGTACTTC. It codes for CSAKTGGNYEQYF.

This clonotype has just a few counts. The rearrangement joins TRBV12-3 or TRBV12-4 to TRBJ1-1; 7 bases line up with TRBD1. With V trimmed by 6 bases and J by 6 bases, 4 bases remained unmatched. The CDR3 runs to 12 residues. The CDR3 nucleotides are TGTGCCAGCAGACCAGGGGGTGCTGAAGCTTTCTTT. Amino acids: CASRPGGAEAFF.

CDR3 coding DNA: TGTGCCAGCAGCGTGGCTAGCGGGGACAATGAGCAGTTCTTC. This translates into CASSVASGDNEQFF. This chain joins TRBV9 and TRBJ2-1, with 9 bases that match TRBD2. The CDR3 length is 14 residues. The germline gives CDR1 SGDLS, CDR2 YYNGEE. J lost 5 bases, V lost 2 bases, and 2 bases had no gene match. The full variable domain, completed using reference TRBV9 and TRBJ2-1, is DSGVTQTPKHLITATGQRVTLRCSPRSGDLSVYWYQQSLDQGLQFLIQYYNGEERAKGNILERFSAQQFPDLHSELNLSSLELGDSALYFCASSVASGDNEQFFGPGTRLTVL.

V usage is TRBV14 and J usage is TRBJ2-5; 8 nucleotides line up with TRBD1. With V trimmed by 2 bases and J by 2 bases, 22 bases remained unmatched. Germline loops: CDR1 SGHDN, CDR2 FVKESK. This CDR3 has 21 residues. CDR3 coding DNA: TGTGCCAGCAGCCAAATACTGACAAAGGACAGGGTGTTTCCCGCACAAGAGACCCAGTACTTC. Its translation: CASSQILTKDRVFPAQETQYF.

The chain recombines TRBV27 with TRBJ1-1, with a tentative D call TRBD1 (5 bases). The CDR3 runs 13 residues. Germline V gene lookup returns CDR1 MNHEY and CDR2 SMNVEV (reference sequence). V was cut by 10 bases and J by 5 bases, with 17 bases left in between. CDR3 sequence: CATFGTEGTEAFF. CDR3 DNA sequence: TGTGCCACCTTCGGGACCGAAGGGACTGAAGCTTTCTTT.

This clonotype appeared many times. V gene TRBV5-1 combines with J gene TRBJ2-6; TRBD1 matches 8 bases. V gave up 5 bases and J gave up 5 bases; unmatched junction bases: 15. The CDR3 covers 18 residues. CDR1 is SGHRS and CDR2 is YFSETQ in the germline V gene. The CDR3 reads CASRDGVQGALRANVLTF. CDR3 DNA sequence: TGCGCCAGCAGGGATGGGGTCCAGGGGGCTTTACGGGCCAACGTCCTGACTTTC. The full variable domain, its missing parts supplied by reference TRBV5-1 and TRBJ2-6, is KAGVTQTPRYLIKTRGQQVTLSCSPISGHRSVSWYQQTPGQGLQFLFEYFSETQRNKGNFPGRFSGRQFSNSRSEMNVSTLELGDSALYLCASRDGVQGALRANVLTFGAGSRLTVL.

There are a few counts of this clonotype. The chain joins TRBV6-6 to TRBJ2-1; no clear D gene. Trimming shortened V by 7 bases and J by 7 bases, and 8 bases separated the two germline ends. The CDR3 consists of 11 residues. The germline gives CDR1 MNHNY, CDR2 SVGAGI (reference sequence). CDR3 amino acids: CASTLWNEQFF. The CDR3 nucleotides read TGTGCCAGCACCCTTTGGAATGAGCAGTTCTTC.

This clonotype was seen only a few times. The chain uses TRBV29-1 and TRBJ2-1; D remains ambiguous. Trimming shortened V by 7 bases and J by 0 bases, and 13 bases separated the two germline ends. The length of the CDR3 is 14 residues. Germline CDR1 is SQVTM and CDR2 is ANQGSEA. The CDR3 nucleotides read TGCAGCGCCCCCGGCAGGTACTCCTACAATGAGCAGTTCTTC. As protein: CSAPGRYSYNEQFF.

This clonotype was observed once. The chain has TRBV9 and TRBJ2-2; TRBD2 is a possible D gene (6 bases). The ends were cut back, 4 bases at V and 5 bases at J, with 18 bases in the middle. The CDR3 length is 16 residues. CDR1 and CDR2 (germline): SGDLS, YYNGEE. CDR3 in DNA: TGTGCCAGCAGCAGTCCCAGCGGGTCCTGGACCGGGGAGCTGTTTTTT. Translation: CASSSPSGSWTGELFF.

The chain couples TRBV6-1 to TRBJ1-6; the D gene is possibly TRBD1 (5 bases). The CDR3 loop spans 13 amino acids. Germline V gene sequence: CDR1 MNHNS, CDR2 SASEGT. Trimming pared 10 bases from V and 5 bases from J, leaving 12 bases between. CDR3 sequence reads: CATDSGNNSPLHF. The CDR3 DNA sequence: TGTGCCACTGACAGCGGGAATAATTCACCCCTCCACTTT.